The 26 T cell receptor beta chains given below trace back to one sample, sequenced in a study of T cells after yellow fever vaccination. TCRdb re-analysed the 5' RACE reads in MiXCR, keeping a single row per CDR3 protein. In the table there are 500,000 to 650,000 distinct CDR3 sequences, 17% of which are singletons. This sample comprised PBMCs, obtained about 5 days after the first yellow fever vaccination. All receptors derive from a young man who received the YFV17D yellow fever vaccine.

V usage is TRBV19 and J usage is TRBJ2-5; 11 nucleotides agree with TRBD1. In germline, CDR1 is LNHDA, CDR2 SQIVND (reference sequence). J gave up 4 bases and V 5 bases, and 12 bases lay outside the gene matches. The CDR3 totals 17 residues. The CDR3 loop reads CASSLLPPGTGGETQYF. The CDR3 coding sequence is TGTGCCAGTAGTCTTCTTCCCCCCGGGACAGGGGGAGAGACCCAGTACTTC.

A few counts support this clonotype. This sequence joins TRBV5-6 and TRBJ2-7; D not resolved. This CDR3 is 15 amino acids long. Germline CDR1 is SGHDT and CDR2 is YYEEEE. Trimming removed 5 bases from V and 1 base from J, with 16 bases in between. The DNA of the CDR3 is TGTGCCAGCAGATCCTCGTATCAGGCTTCCTACGAGCAGTACGTC. Protein sequence: CASRSSYQASYEQYV.

The genes are TRBV5-1 and TRBJ2-5, with TRBD1 matching 12 bases. V was pared by 3 bases and J by 4 bases, with 10 bases of the junction left unmatched. The germline CDR1 and CDR2 sequences are SGHRS and YFSETQ. CDR3 length equals 17 residues. The CDR3 nucleotides are TGCGCCAGCAGCTCCTTCCGGGACAGGGGGCTGTTAGAGACCCAGTACTTC. Translated, it gives CASSSFRDRGLLETQYF.

This clonotype appeared a few times. At one boundary the junction diverges from the germline segment, which might be a read error. The V gene is TRBV12-3 or TRBV12-4, the J gene TRBJ1-2; 8 bases fit TRBD1. This CDR3 has 14 amino acids. The CDR3, as DNA: TGTGCCAGCAGCCGGACAGGGATTAACCATGGCTACACCTTC. This gives the protein CASSRTGINHGYTF.

Ten or more counts support this clonotype. The genes are TRBV19 and TRBJ1-1, with D uncertain. The CDR3 spans 14 residues. CDR1 and CDR2 (germline): LNHDA, SQIVND (reference sequence). Trimming pared 10 bases from V and 1 base from J, leaving 16 bases between. In nucleotides, the CDR3 is TGTGCCACCAAACGCTGGGCCCCGAACACTGAAGCTTTCTTT. As protein: CATKRWAPNTEAFF.

This chain links TRBV27 with TRBJ2-7; a weak D match, TRBD1 (6 bases). The germline V and J ends were trimmed by 2 bases and 0 bases, with 14 bases remaining between them. Per the germline V gene, CDR1 is MNHEY and CDR2 is SMNVEV (reference sequence). This CDR3 comprises 16 residues. The CDR3 DNA reads TGTGCCAGCAGTTTAAAAGGGGACAAGAGCTCCTACGAGCAGTACGTC. It encodes CASSLKGDKSSYEQYV.

V gene TRBV5-1 combines with J gene TRBJ2-7; D remains ambiguous. This CDR3 region has 13 residues. The V end was cut by 5 bases, the J end by 0 bases, with 9 bases between. Germline V gene lookup returns CDR1 SGHRS and CDR2 YFSETQ. CDR3 residues: CASRGPNSYEQYF. The DNA for the CDR3 is TGCGCCAGCAGGGGTCCTAACTCCTACGAGCAGTACTTC.

V usage is TRBV7-8 and J usage is TRBJ2-1; perhaps TRBD1 as D (6 bases). The germline V gene has CDR1 SGHVS and CDR2 FQNEAQ. This CDR3 has 15 amino acids. V was cut by 4 bases and J by 0 bases, with 10 bases left in between. The CDR3 sequence: CASSYDRSSYNEQFF. CDR3 bases: TGTGCCAGCAGCTATGACAGGAGCTCCTACAATGAGCAGTTCTTC.

This clonotype was recorded a few times. J is TRBJ2-2 and V is TRBV20-1; the D gene could be TRBD1 or TRBD2 (6 bases each). Germline V gives CDR1 DFQATT, CDR2 SNEGSKA (reference sequence). V was cut by 2 bases and J by 6 bases, with 13 bases left in between. There are 14 residues in the CDR3. CDR3 amino acids: CSARPGAVAGELFF. As DNA, the CDR3 is TGCAGTGCTAGACCGGGGGCCGTTGCCGGGGAGCTGTTTTTT.

The chain uses TRBV4-2 and TRBJ1-6; a possible D gene is TRBD1 (6 bases). Germline CDR1 and CDR2: LGHNA and YNFKEQ. This CDR3 is built from 15 residues. The V gene lost 0 bases and the J gene lost 11 bases, with 14 bases spanning the gap. The CDR3 DNA sequence: TGTGCCAGCAGCCAAGATATGGGGGGGCCGGCACCCCTCCACTTT. Amino acid sequence: CASSQDMGGPAPLHF.

The CDR3 is CASSVGRADNSPLHF. The CDR3 nucleotides are TGTGCCAGCAGCGTGGGGAGGGCCGATAATTCACCCCTCCACTTT. The rearrangement uses TRBV9 and TRBJ1-6; no reliable D call. The CDR3 is made up of 15 amino acids. Trimming removed 2 bases from V and 5 bases from J, with 11 bases in between. Germline-derived CDR1 and CDR2 are SGDLS and YYNGEE.

The chain links TRBV5-1 to TRBJ2-7, with TRBD2 as a possible D gene (5 bases). This CDR3 comprises 16 residues. Trimming pared 0 bases from V and 1 base from J, leaving 14 bases between. Germline CDR1 reads SGHRS; CDR2 reads YFSETQ. The CDR3 loop reads CASSLGSRDGSYEQYV. Written as DNA, the CDR3 is TGCGCCAGCAGCTTGGGCAGCCGGGATGGTTCCTACGAGCAGTACGTC.

This clonotype was counted many times. This rearrangement joins TRBV4-1 to TRBJ1-5; D not certain. The CDR3 loop spans 14 amino acids. CDR1 is MGHRA and CDR2 is YSYEKL in the germline V gene. V lost 1 base and J lost 3, with 7 bases in between. Here the CDR3 reads CASSQGNYNQPQHF. The CDR3 nucleotides read TGCGCCAGCAGCCAAGGGAACTACAATCAGCCCCAGCATTTT.

There are a few counts of this clonotype. The chain links TRBV4-2 to TRBJ2-1; D not resolved. The V end was cut by 1 base, the J end by 8 bases, with 15 bases between. The CDR3 spans 15 residues. The germline V gene has CDR1 LGHNA and CDR2 YNFKEQ. CDR3 coding DNA: TGTGCCAGCAGCCAAGTCGGACCCCGCGCCGATGAGCAGTTCTTC. This translates into CASSQVGPRADEQFF.

The J gene is TRBJ2-1, the V gene TRBV11-2; 10 positions agree with TRBD2. CDR3 length: 16 amino acids. Per germline, CDR1 SGHAT and CDR2 FQNNGV. V dropped 5 bases and J dropped 4; count of bases not matched to a gene: 8. CDR3 DNA sequence: TGTGCCAGCAGCCCGCCCACTAGCGGGGCGTACAATGAGCAGTTCTTC. It is translated as CASSPPTSGAYNEQFF.

The chain carries TRBV5-1 and TRBJ2-5; D not certain. Germline V gene sequence: CDR1 SGHRS, CDR2 YFSETQ. This CDR3 is built from 14 residues. Trimming cost V 4 bases and J 2 bases, with 12 bases left between them. CDR3 loop: CASSAEPRQETQYF. DNA for the CDR3: TGCGCCAGCAGCGCTGAGCCAAGGCAAGAGACCCAGTACTTC.

CDR3 sequence (DNA): TGTGCCAGCAGTTTACCGACAGGGTGGCCAGACGAAGCTTTCTTT. Encoded protein: CASSLPTGWPDEAFF. The chain has TRBV28 and TRBJ1-1, with TRBD1 identical over 7 bases. The CDR3 covers 15 residues. Losses at the gene ends were 2 bases for V and 8 bases for J; bases not matched to a gene: 11. The V gene's germline CDR1 is MDHEN and CDR2 SYDVKM.

This clonotype has just a few counts. The genes are TRBV7-9 and TRBJ2-5, with TRBD2 matching 7 bases. The germline CDR1 and CDR2 sequences are SEHNR and FQNEAQ (reference sequence). With V trimmed by 2 bases and J by 5 bases, 5 bases remained unmatched. The CDR3 runs 14 residues. The CDR3 nucleotides read TGTGCCAGCAGCTTACCCACTAGCGCTGAGACCCAGTACTTC. It codes for CASSLPTSAETQYF.

The sample holds a few counts of this clonotype. The rearrangement uses TRBV10-1 and TRBJ2-7, with TRBD2 matching over 9 bases. Germline values: CDR1 WNHNN, CDR2 SYGVQD (reference sequence). The length of the CDR3 is 18 residues. V lost 6 bases to trimming and J lost 2 bases; unmatched junction nucleotides: 17. CDR3 bases: TGCGCCAGCAGGGATTACACACGTCTAGCGGGGCCCACCTACGAGCAGTACTTC. This translates into CASRDYTRLAGPTYEQYF.

V usage is TRBV7-2 and J usage is TRBJ2-3; D is unclear. Germline-derived CDR1 and CDR2 are SGHTA and FQGNSA. The CDR3 covers 14 residues. Trimming cost V 5 bases and J 2 bases, with 11 bases left between them. The CDR3 coding sequence is TGTGCCAGCAGCCCTTTACAATACACAGATACGCAGTATTTT. The encoded protein is CASSPLQYTDTQYF.

Ten or more counts support this clonotype. The rearrangement links TRBV12-3 or TRBV12-4 to TRBJ2-2; no reliable D call. V lost 5 bases to trimming and J lost 2 bases, with 3 bases between them. The length of the CDR3 is 12 residues. The CDR3 loop reads CASSHNTGELFF. The CDR3, as DNA: TGTGCCAGCAGTCACAACACCGGGGAGCTGTTTTTT.

There are a few counts of this clonotype. V and J are TRBV9 and TRBJ2-2; unclear D gene. Germline CDR1 is SGDLS and CDR2 is YYNGEE. The CDR3 runs to 16 residues. V was clipped by 0 bases and J by 2 bases, with 11 bases between them. CDR3 protein: CASSVGGRVNTGELFF. CDR3 nucleotide sequence: TGTGCCAGCAGCGTAGGGGGTAGGGTAAACACCGGGGAGCTGTTTTTT.

This chain uses TRBV2 with TRBJ2-1, with TRBD1 as a possible D gene (6 bases). The CDR3 has 18 residues. Looked up from germline, CDR1 is SNHLY and CDR2 is FYNNEI. The CDR3 protein is CTFSLSPPQGRVYNEQFF. DNA for the CDR3: TGTACCTTCAGTCTATCCCCCCCACAGGGCCGGGTCTACAATGAGCAGTTCTTC.

The chain recombines TRBV7-9 with TRBJ2-7; maybe TRBD1 (6 bases). V lost 1 base and J lost 0, with 7 bases in between. CDR3 length: 14 residues. CDR1 is SEHNR and CDR2 is FQNEAQ in the germline V gene (reference sequence). In DNA, the CDR3 is TGTGCCAGCAGCTTAGGGGACATCTCCTACGAGCAGTACTTC. This translates into CASSLGDISYEQYF.

Many counts were recorded for this clonotype. V is TRBV7-3 and J is TRBJ2-3; no clear D. The germline V gene has CDR1 SGHTA and CDR2 FQGTGA. CDR3 size: 13 residues. Trimming shortened V by 4 bases and J by 5 bases, and 10 bases separated the two germline ends. The CDR3 sequence is CASSSGPIDTQYF. The DNA for the CDR3 is TGTGCCAGCAGCTCCGGACCCATAGATACGCAGTATTTT.

This clonotype was detected many times. The chain is built from TRBV7-3 and TRBJ2-3, with TRBD2 matching over 13 bases. J gave up 1 base and V 4 bases, and 5 bases lay outside the gene matches. Looked up from germline, CDR1 is SGHTA and CDR2 is FQGTGA. This CDR3 is 17 amino acids long. CDR3 sequence (DNA): TGTGCCAGCAGCTCGGGAGGACTAGCGGGGGGCACAGATACGCAGTATTTT. As protein: CASSSGGLAGGTDTQYF.